This T cell receptor (beta chain) was sequenced in a study of cytomegalovirus exposure and HLA in healthy donors. Study-level points and caveats: Relative to the roughly 690-donor mean, N-insertions were reportedly fewer in an Asian-associated ancestry cluster in a later analysis.

This clone was seen more than once but under ten times. Its antigen is unknown. Germline V gene sequence: CDR1 LNHDA, CDR2 SQIVND (reference sequence). V gave up 1 base and J gave up 3 bases, with 7 bases separating them. The CDR3 extends over 13 amino acids. The primer mix had 60 Vbeta and 13 Jbeta primers. Assay used: immunoSEQ multiplex PCR; TCRdb lists only in-frame clones, some missing. The sample lists about 170,000 clones; over 80% were seen once. The receptor was isolated from a boy aged 2-15 years in good health and CMV-seronegative. The sequenced sample consisted of PBMCs. This chain links TRBV19 with TRBJ2-7, with D unresolved. The CDR3 loop reads CASSIARSYEQYF. CDR3 nucleotide sequence: TGTGCCAGTAGTATAGCACGGAGCTACGAGCAGTACTTC. The whole variable domain, filled in from reference TRBV19 and TRBJ2-7, reads DGGITQSPKYLFRKEGQNVTLSCEQNLNHDAMYWYRQDPGQGLRLIYYSQIVNDFQKGDIAEGYSVSREKKESFPLTVTSAQKNPTAFYLCASSIARSYEQYFGPGTRLTVT.